The clone carrying this T cell receptor (beta chain) has more than one count but fewer than ten. Antigen: not known. This sample is part of a study of cytomegalovirus exposure and HLA in healthy donors. With 60 Vbeta and 13 Jbeta primers, the PCR was carried out. The data were produced by immunoSEQ multiplex PCR, yet TCRdb's version contains in-frame clones alone and is incomplete. Of over 150,000 clones listed, 68% are singletons. The V gene end was trimmed by 5 bases and the J gene end by 5 bases; junction bases not matched to a gene: 7. The CDR3 loop spans 15 amino acids. Germline V gene lookup returns CDR1 SGHKS and CDR2 YYEKEE (reference sequence). Broader study findings: Most likely, a cluster of highly shared sequence variants arose as a sequencing artifact. Generally TCR sequences proved uncommon, though certain public TCRs appeared in numerous donors. Overall, approximately 180 TCR beta chains were annotated as cytomegalovirus-associated.

Sequencing was carried out using PBMCs. The TCR was taken from a man between 45 and 60 years old in good health and CMV-seronegative. The V gene is TRBV5-5, the J gene TRBJ1-2, with 12 bases fitting TRBD1. As DNA, the CDR3 is TGTGCCAGCAGTTCCGGGACAGGGGGCGAATATGGCTACACCTTC. Amino acids: CASSSGTGGEYGYTF.